This T cell receptor (beta chain) is from a study of glioma-infiltrating T cells after dendritic cell vaccination. Points on this clone: At one end the junction does not follow the germline gene, possibly because of a read error.

CDR3 length: 16 amino acids. The germline gives CDR1 SSHAT, CDR2 FNYEAQ (reference sequence). Method: immunoSEQ multiplex PCR; TCRdb's copy keeps in-frame clones and lacks some. The data contain 3,000 to 3,500 clones, about three quarters of them singletons. J is TRBJ2-1 and V is TRBV7-7, with D possibly TRBD2 on 6 matching bases. The input for sequencing was tumor tissue, taken before dendritic cell vaccination. The TCR originated in a human donor with glioblastoma. CDR3 DNA: TGTGCTAGCAGCTCCGGGAGATTAGTCGCTTACAATGAGCAGTTCTTC. Its translation: CASSSGRLVAYNEQFF.